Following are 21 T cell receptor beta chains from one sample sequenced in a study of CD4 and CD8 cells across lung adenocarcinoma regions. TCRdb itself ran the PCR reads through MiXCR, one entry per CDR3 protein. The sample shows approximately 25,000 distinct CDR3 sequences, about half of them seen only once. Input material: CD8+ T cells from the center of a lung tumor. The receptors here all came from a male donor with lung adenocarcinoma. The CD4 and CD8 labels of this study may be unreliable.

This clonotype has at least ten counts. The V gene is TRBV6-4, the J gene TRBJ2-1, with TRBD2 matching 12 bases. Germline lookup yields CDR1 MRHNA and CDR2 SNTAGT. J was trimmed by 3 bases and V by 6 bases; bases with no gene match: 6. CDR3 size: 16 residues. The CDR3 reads CASSRTSGTIYNEQFF. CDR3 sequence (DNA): TGTGCCAGCAGCCGGACTAGCGGGACCATCTACAATGAGCAGTTCTTC.

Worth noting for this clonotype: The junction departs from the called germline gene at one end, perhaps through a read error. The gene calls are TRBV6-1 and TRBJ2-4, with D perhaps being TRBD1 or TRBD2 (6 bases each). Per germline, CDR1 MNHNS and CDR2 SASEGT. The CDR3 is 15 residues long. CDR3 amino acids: CASKSEGVSKNTQYF. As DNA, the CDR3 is TGTGCCAGCAAGTCGGAGGGGGTGAGCAAAAACACTCAGTATTTC.

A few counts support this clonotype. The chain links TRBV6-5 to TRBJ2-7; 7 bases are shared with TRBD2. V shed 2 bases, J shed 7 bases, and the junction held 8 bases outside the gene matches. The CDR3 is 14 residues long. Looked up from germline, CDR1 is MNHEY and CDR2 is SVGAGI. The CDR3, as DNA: TGTGCCAGCAGTTACCAGGGAGGGGCCGGTGAGCAGTACTTC. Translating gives CASSYQGGAGEQYF.

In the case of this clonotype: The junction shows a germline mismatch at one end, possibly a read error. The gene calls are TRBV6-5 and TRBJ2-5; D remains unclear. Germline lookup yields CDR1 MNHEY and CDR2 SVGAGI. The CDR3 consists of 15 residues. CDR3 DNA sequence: TGTTCTGCGAGTTACTGGCGCCGCGACCCAGAGACCCAGTACTTT. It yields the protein CSASYWRRDPETQYF.

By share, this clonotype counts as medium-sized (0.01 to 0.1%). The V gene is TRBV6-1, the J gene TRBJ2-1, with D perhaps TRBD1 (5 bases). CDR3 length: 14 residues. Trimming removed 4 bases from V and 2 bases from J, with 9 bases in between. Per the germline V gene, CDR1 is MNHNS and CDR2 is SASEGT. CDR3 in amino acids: CASSVPGTYNEQFF. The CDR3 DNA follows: TGTGCCAGCAGTGTGCCAGGGACCTACAATGAGCAGTTCTTC.

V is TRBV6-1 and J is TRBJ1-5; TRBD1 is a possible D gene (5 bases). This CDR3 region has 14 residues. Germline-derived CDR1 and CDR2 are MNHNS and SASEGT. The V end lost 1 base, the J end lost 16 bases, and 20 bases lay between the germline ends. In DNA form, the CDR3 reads TGTGCCAGCAGTGAAGACAGGTCCGCATTGCCCCTCCATTTT. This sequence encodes CASSEDRSALPLHF.

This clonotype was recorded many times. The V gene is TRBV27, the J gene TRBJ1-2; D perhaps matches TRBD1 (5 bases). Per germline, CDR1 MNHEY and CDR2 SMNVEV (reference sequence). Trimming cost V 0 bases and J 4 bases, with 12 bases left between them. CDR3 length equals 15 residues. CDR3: CASSLSISGGYGYTF. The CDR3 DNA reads TGTGCCAGCAGTTTATCGATTTCGGGGGGCTATGGCTACACCTTC.

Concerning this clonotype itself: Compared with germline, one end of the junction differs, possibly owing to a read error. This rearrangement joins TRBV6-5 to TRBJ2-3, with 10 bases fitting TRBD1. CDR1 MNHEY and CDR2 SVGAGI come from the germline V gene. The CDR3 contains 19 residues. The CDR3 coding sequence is TGTGCCAGCAGTTATACCAGGGGGACAGGGGTAGGGGACAAAGATACGCAGTACTTT. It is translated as CASSYTRGTGVGDKDTQYF.

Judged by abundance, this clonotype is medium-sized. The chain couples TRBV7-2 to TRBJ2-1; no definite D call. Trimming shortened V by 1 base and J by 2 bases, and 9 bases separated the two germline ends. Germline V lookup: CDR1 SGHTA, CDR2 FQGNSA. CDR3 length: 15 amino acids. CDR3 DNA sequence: TGTGCCAGCAGCTTAGTGTCCCCCCCCTACAATGAGCAGTTCTTC. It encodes CASSLVSPPYNEQFF.

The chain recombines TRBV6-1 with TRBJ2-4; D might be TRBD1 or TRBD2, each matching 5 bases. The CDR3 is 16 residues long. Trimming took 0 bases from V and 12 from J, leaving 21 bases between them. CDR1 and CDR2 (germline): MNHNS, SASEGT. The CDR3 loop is CASSEAGLWAGDTQYF. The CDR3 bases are TGTGCCAGCAGTGAAGCGGGGCTGTGGGCCGGGGATACTCAGTACTTC.

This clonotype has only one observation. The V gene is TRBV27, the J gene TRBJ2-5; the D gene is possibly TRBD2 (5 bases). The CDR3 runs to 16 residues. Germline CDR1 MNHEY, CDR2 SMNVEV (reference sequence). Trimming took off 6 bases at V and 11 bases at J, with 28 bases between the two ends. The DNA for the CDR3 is TGTGCCAGCAGGGAGCGACGGGGATGTGACCAAGACACTCAGTACTTC. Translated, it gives CASRERRGCDQDTQYF.

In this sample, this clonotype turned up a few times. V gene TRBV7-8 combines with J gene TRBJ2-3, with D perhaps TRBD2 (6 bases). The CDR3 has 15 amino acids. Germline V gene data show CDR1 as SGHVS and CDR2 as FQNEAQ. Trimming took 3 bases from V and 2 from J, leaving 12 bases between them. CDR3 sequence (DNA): TGTGCCAGCAGCTTGCCGGGACTCCCCACAGATACGCAGTATTTT. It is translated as CASSLPGLPTDTQYF.

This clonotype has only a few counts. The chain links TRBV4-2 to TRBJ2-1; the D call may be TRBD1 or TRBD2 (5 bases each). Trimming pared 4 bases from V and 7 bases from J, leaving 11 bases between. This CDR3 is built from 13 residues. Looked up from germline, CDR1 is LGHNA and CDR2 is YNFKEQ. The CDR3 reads CASSPQGGNEQFF. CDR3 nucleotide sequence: TGTGCCAGCAGCCCCCAGGGCGGGAATGAGCAGTTCTTC.

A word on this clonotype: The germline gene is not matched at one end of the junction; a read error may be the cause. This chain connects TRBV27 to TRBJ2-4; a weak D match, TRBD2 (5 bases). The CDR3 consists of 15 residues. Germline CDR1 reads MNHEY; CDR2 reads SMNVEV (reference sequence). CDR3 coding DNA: TGTGGCAGCAGTCCGGGGATGAGCGCGAAAAACATTCAGTACTTC. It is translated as CGSSPGMSAKNIQYF.

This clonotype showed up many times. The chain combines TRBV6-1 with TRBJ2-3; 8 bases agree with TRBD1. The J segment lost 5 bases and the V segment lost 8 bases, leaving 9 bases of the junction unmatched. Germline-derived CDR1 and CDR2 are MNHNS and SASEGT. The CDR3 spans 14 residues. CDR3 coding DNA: TGTGCCAGCCGAGTCAGGGGGCGCGGAGATACGCAGTATTTT. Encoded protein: CASRVRGRGDTQYF.

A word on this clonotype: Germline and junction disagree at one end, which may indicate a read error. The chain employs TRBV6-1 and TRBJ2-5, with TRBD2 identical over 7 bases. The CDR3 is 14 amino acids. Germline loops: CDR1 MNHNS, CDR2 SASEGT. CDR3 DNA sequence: TGTGCGAGCCGCGCTGGGAGGGCCCGAGAGATCCAGTACTTC. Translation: CASRAGRAREIQYF.

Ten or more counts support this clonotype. CDR3 sequence: CASRGFVENIQYF. CDR3 DNA sequence: TGTGCCAGCAGAGGGTTTGTAGAAAACATTCAGTACTTC. The chain combines TRBV27 with TRBJ2-4; no clear D. This CDR3 comprises 13 residues. With 6 bases removed from V and 5 bases from J, the gap between germline ends came to 11 bases. Germline V gene sequence: CDR1 MNHEY, CDR2 SMNVEV (reference sequence).

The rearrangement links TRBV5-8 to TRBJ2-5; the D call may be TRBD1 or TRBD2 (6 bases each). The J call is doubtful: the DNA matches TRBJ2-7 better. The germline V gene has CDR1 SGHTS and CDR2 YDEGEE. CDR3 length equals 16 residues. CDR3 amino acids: CASSLEGLGGSYEQYF. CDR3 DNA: TGTGCCAGCAGCTTGGAAGGTTTGGGGGGCAGCTACGAGCAGTACTTC.

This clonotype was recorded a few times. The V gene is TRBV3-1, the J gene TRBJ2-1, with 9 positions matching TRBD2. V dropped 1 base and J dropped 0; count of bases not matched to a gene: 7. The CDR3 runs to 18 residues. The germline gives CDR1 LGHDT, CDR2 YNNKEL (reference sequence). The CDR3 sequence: CASSQGGLAQSSYNEQFF. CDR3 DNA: TGTGCCAGCAGCCAAGGGGGACTAGCACAAAGCTCCTACAATGAGCAGTTCTTC.

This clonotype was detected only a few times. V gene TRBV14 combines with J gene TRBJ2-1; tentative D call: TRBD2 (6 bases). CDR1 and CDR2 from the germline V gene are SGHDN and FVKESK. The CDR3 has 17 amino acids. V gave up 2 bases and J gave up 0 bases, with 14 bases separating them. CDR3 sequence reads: CASSQWLAASSYNEQFF. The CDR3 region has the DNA TGTGCCAGCAGCCAATGGTTAGCGGCGAGCTCCTACAATGAGCAGTTCTTC.

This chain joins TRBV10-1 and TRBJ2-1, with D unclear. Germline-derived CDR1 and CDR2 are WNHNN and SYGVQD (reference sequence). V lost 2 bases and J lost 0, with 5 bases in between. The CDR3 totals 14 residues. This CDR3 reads CASSEGFSYNEQFF. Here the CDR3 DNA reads TGCGCCAGCAGTGAGGGGTTCTCCTACAATGAGCAGTTCTTC.